This TCR beta chain was retrieved from a study of blood T cells in healthy people across ages. A J-beta primer mix and a sample-barcoded 5' primer were used in a second PCR of about 7 to 12 cycles. Each CDR3 protein gets one entry after TCRdb re-called the 5' RACE reads with MiXCR. The profile covers about 780,000 distinct CDR3 sequences, with 60% to 80% appearing a single time and about 30% taken by the ten largest. The trim removed 3 bases at V and 4 bases at J, leaving 4 bases unmatched. The length of the CDR3 is 14 residues. The germline V gene has CDR1 MRHNA and CDR2 SNTAGT. Study outcomes and limitations: Nothing was known about donor CMV status, and this possibly confounded expanded clonotype changes.

Investigators took ten milliliters of peripheral blood from every donor. Concerning this clonotype itself: Its cognate antigen is unknown.

The sequenced material came from blood. This TCR was recovered from a man aged 25 to 45 in good health. V gene TRBV6-4 combines with J gene TRBJ2-3, with 7 nucleotides matching TRBD2. The CDR3 DNA is TGTGCCAGCAGTGAGGGGGGGGGTTCAGATACGCAGTATTTT. The encoded protein is CASSEGGGSDTQYF.